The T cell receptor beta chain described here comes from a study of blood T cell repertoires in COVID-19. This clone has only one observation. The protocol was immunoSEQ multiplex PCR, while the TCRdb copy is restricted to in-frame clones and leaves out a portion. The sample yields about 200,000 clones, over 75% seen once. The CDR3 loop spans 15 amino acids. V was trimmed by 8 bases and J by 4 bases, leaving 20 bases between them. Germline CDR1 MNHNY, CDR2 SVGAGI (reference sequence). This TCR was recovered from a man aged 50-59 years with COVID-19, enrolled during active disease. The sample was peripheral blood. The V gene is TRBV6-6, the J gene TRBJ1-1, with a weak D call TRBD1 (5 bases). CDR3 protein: CASRIPNTGTTEAFF. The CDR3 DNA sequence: TGTGCCAGCCGCATCCCAAATACAGGTACCACTGAAGCTTTCTTT.